This TCR beta chain originates from a study of OX40 agonist ivuxolimab in advanced cancers. Germline assignment: CDR1 GTSNPN and CDR2 SVGIG (reference sequence). Deletions cut 0 bases from V and 3 bases from J, with 11 bases between. The CDR3 totals 14 residues. Sequencing used immunoSEQ multiplex PCR; TCRdb keeps in-frame clones, though not all of them. The sample lists almost 50,000 clones, roughly nine tenths occurring once. The receptor's source is an adult with an advanced solid tumor such as melanoma, head and neck, liver or kidney cancer. The starting material was CD4+ or CD8+ T cells sorted from blood, obtained in a trial of the OX40 agonist ivuxolimab. The chain combines TRBV30 with TRBJ1-1; no reliable D call. As DNA, the CDR3 is TGTGCCTGGAGTGTATCTGGGGTGGACACTGAAGCTTTCTTT. This sequence encodes CAWSVSGVDTEAFF. The variable domain in full, completed from reference TRBV30 and TRBJ1-1, reads SQTIHQWPATLVQPVGSPLSLECTVEGTSNPNLYWYRQAAGRGLQLLFYSVGIGQISSEVPQNLSASRPQDRQFILSSKKLLLSDSGFYLCAWSVSGVDTEAFFGQGTRLTVV.